This T cell receptor beta chain was sequenced during a study of blood T cell repertoires in COVID-19. Measured with immunoSEQ multiplex PCR; TCRdb has only the in-frame clones, and not every one. The data show over 200,000 clones, roughly nine tenths seen once. V was cut by 0 bases and J by 0 bases, with 10 bases left in between. The V gene's germline CDR1 is SGDLS and CDR2 YYNGEE. There are 16 residues in the CDR3. The sample comprised PBMCs or T cells enriched from blood (not recorded which). The chain employs TRBV9 and TRBJ1-3; possibly TRBD1 for D (5 bases). This clonotype was sampled from a human donor in a cohort exposed to, infected with or recovered from COVID-19 (not recorded which). The donor label of this sample is uncertain. CDR3 nucleotide sequence: TGTGCCAGCAGCGTAGCTGGGGGGTCCTCTGGAAACACCATATATTTT. This encodes CASSVAGGSSGNTIYF.